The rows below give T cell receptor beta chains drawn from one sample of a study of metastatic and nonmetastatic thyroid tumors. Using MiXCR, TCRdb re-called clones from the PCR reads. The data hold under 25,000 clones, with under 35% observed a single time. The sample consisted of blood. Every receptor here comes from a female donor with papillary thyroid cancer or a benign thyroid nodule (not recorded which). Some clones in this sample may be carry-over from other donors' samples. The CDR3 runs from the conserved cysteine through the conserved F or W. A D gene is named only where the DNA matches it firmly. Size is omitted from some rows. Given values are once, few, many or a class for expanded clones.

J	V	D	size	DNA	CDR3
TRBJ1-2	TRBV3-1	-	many	TGTGCCAGCAGCCCCCAGTATTCAGGGAACTATGGCTACACCTTC	CASSPQYSGNYGYTF
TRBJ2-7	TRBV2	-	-	TGTGCCAGCAGCGAACCGGGACAAATCTACGAGCAGTACTTC	CASSEPGQIYEQYF
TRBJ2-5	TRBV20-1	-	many	TGCAGTGCTAGAGATCCAGTAACGGGGACCCAGTACTTC	CSARDPVTGTQYF
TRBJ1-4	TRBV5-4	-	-	TGTGCCAGCAGCTCCAAGACGGGGCCTAATGAAAAACTGTTTTTT	CASSSKTGPNEKLFF
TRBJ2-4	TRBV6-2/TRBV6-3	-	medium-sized	TGTGCCAGCAGTTGGGCGGACAGAGCCAAAAACATTCAGTACTTC	CASSWADRAKNIQYF
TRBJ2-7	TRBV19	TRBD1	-	TGTGCCAGTAGTACACGGACAGGGGTGACGAACGAGCAGTACTTC	CASSTRTGVTNEQYF
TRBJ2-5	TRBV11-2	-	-	TGTGCCAGCAGCGCTACGGGGGAGACCCAGTACTTC	CASSATGETQYF
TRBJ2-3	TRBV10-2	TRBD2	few	TGCGCCAGCAGTGAGTCTACTAGCGGGAGTTTAGATACGCAGTATTTT	CASSESTSGSLDTQYF
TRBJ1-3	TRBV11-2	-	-	TGTGCCAGCATCTTTACCGTGGCCGCCTCTGGAAACACCATATATTTT	CASIFTVAASGNTIYF
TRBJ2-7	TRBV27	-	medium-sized	TGTGCCAGCAAGGCGCTCGGACTTTCCGACGAGCAGTACTTC	CASKALGLSDEQYF
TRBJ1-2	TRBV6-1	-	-	TGTGCCAGTAGTGGCCGGGGTGGCGGCATCTATGGCTACACCTTC	CASSGRGGGIYGYTF
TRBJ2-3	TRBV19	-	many	TGTGCCAGTAGTATAGACTCGATGGGGTTGAGCACAGATACGCAGTATTTT	CASSIDSMGLSTDTQYF
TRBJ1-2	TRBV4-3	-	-	TGCGCCAGCAGCCAAGATCCGGCAGGGATCATGTATGGCTACACCTTC	CASSQDPAGIMYGYTF
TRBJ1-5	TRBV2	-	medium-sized	TGTGCCACACAGGCGTCGTCGGGCAATCAGCCCCAGCATTTT	CATQASSGNQPQHF
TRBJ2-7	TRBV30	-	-	TGTGCCTGGAGTGTAAACTTGAGGGCGGGAGAGCAGTACTTC	CAWSVNLRAGEQYF
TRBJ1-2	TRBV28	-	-	TGTGCCAGCAGCAGGGGCGACAGAGACTATGGCTACACCTTC	CASSRGDRDYGYTF
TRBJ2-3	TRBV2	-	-	TGTGCCAGCAGTATCTATCTCACAGATACACAGTATTTT	CASSIYLTDTQYF
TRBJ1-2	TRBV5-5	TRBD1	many	TGTGCCAGCAGCCGGGAGGGACAGGGGGAAGGCTACACCTTC	CASSREGQGEGYTF
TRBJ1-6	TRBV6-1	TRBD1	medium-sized	TGTGCCAGCAGCGCCGACAGGGGGAATTCACCCCTCCACTTT	CASSADRGNSPLHF
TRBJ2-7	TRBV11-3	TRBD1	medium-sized	TGTGCCAGCAGCTTGGGACAGGGCATCCCCTACGAGCAGTACTTC	CASSLGQGIPYEQYF
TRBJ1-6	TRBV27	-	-	TGTGCCAGCAGTTTAGAAGGGGATAATTCACCCCTCCACTTT	CASSLEGDNSPLHF
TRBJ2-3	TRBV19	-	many	TGTGCCAGTAGTTTGCGCTCTAGCACAGATACGCAGTATTTT	CASSLRSSTDTQYF
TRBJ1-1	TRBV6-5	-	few	TGTGCCAGCAGTTACTCGGGCAGCTCCGGAGCTGAAGCTTTCTTT	CASSYSGSSGAEAFF
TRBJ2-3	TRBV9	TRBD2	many	TGTGCCAGCAGCGTAGTAACTAGCGACCAGGATACGCAGTATTTT	CASSVVTSDQDTQYF
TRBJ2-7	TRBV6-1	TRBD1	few	TGTGCCAGCAACCGGGACAGAGTTGCCTACGAGCAGTACTTC	CASNRDRVAYEQYF
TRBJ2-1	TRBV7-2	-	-	TGTGCCAGCAGCTTATATCGGGACAATGAGCAGTTCTTC	CASSLYRDNEQFF
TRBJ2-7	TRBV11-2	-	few	TGTGCCAGCAGCTTAGTTTACAGCTCCACAGTGTACGAGCAGTACTTC	CASSLVYSSTVYEQYF
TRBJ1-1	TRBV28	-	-	-	CASSFGQGARTCF
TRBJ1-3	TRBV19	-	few	TGTGCCAGCCAGGACAGTCCTGGAAACACCATATATTTT	CASQDSPGNTIYF
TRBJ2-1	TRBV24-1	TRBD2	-	TGTGCCACCAGTGACATAATAGCGGGAAGCACCAAAGAGCAGTTCTTC	CATSDIIAGSTKEQFF
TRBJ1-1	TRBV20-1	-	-	TGCAGTGCTACCAAATCCCGGGGAACTGAAGCTTTCTTT	CSATKSRGTEAFF
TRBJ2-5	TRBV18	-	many	TGTGCCAGCTCACCAAGGACAGAGAAAGAGACCCAGTACTTC	CASSPRTEKETQYF
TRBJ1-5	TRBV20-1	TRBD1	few	TGCAGTGCTGGAGGGACAGGGGTCGAGAATTACAATCAGCCCCAGCATTTT	CSAGGTGVENYNQPQHF
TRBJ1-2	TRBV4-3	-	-	TGCGCCAGCAGCCAAGATCACAGGGTGCCTGGCTACACCTTC	CASSQDHRVPGYTF
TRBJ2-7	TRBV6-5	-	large	TGTGCCAGCAGTTACTCGGTCCAGGGCTTCGGCGAGCAGTACTTC	CASSYSVQGFGEQYF
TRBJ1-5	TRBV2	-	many	TGTGCCAGCAGTGATCAGGACGTACAGCCCCAGCATTTT	CASSDQDVQPQHF
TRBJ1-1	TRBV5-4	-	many	TGTGCCAGCAGCTTGGCCGGGAACACTGAAGCTTTCTTT	CASSLAGNTEAFF
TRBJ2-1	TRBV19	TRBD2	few	TGTGCCAGTAGTATACTAGCGGGGAGCAATGAGAAGTTCTTC	CASSILAGSNEKFF
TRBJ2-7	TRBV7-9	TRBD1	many	TGTGCCAGCAGCTTTCCGGGACAGGGATCTGAGCAGTACTTC	CASSFPGQGSEQYF
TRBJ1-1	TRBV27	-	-	TGTGCCAGCAGTTTATCCAATTTCTTCCGGGACATCGATTTGAACACTGAAGCTTTCTTT	CASSLSNFFRDIDLNTEAFF
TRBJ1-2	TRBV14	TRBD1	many	TGTGCCAGCAGCAGACAGGGCTATGGCTACACCTTC	CASSRQGYGYTF
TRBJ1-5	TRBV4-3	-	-	TGCGCCAGCAGCCAAGATCGGGGGGCCCGGCCCCAGCATTTT	CASSQDRGARPQHF
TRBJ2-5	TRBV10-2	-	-	TGCGCCAGCAGTGAACTCATCCAAGAGACCCAGTACTTC	CASSELIQETQYF
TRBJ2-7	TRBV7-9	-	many	TGTGCCAGCACCAGTTGGGAAGACGAGCAGTACTTC	CASTSWEDEQYF
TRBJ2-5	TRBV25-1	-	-	TGTGCCAGCAGTGCCGGTTTGGTAGGCCAAGAGACCCAGTACTTC	CASSAGLVGQETQYF
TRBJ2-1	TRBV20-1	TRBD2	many	TGCAGTGCCCGCATGGGGATAGCGGGAGGGCTAACCTCCTACAATGAGCAGTTCTTC	CSARMGIAGGLTSYNEQFF
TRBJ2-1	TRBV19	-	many	TGTGCCAGTAGTATCGGGACACCCAGCAATGAGCAGTTCTTC	CASSIGTPSNEQFF
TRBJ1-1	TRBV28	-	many	TGCGCCAGCAGTTTAAGGTATCCTAACACTGAAGCTTTCTTT	CASSLRYPNTEAFF
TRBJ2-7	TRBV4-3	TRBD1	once	TGCGCCAGCAGCCCTGGGACAGGGGGTGCCTACGAGCAGTACTTC	CASSPGTGGAYEQYF
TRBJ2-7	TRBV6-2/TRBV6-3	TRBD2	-	TGTGCCAGCAGTTACCCGACTAGCGGGAGGTACGAGCAGTACTTC	CASSYPTSGRYEQYF
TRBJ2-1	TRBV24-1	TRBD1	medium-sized	TGTGCCACCAGTGATCCGGGACAGGGGTGGTACAATGAGCAGTTCTTC	CATSDPGQGWYNEQFF
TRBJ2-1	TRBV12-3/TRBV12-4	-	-	TGTGCCAGCAGTTTAGCGGTGAGGAATGAGCAGTTCTTC	CASSLAVRNEQFF